Listed below are T cell receptor beta chains from one sample, sequenced in a study of cytomegalovirus exposure and HLA in healthy donors. Assay: immunoSEQ multiplex PCR; the TCRdb copy retains only in-frame clones and omits some. This table has about 180,000 clones, 77% appearing once. The sample was PBMCs. The receptors come from an older woman in good health and CMV-seropositive. CDR3s include the opening cysteine and the closing phenylalanine or tryptophan. The D gene is left open where the match is weak. The size entry is marked missing in some rows and otherwise reads once, few, many or a size class.

V	D	size	length	J	CDR3	DNA
TRBV7-2	TRBD2	once	15	TRBJ2-5	CASSLDGRAGETQYF	TGTGCCAGCAGCTTAGACGGGAGGGCCGGGGAGACCCAGTACTTC
TRBV19	TRBD1	-	16	TRBJ1-5	CASSTGTGYSNQPQHF	TGTGCCAGTAGTACCGGGACAGGGTATAGCAATCAGCCCCAGCATTTT
TRBV5-4	-	-	15	TRBJ2-6	CASSPAGTGANGLTF	TGTGCCAGCAGCCCCGCAGGGACTGGGGCCAACGGCCTGACTTTC
TRBV11-2	-	-	14	TRBJ1-6	CASSLGQGYSPLHF	TGTGCCAGCAGCTTGGGTCAGGGATATTCACCCCTCCACTTT
TRBV2	-	-	17	TRBJ2-1	CAKHPGSGLSSYNEQFF	TGTGCCAAACATCCTGGTTCGGGGTTGAGCTCCTACAATGAGCAGTTCTTC
TRBV4-2	TRBD2	-	14	TRBJ2-7	CASSPRLAGERQYF	TGTGCCAGCAGCCCCCGACTAGCGGGAGAGAGGCAGTACTTC
TRBV4-1	-	few	15	TRBJ2-7	CASSQAQGYSYEQYF	TGCGCCAGCAGCCAAGCACAGGGTTACTCCTACGAGCAGTACTTC
TRBV10-3	TRBD2	once	13	TRBJ2-5	CAISRGLAETQYF	TGTGCCATCAGCCGGGGACTAGCAGAGACCCAGTACTTC
TRBV29-1	TRBD2	-	15	TRBJ2-5	CSVAVGGAPQETQYF	TGCAGCGTTGCGGTCGGGGGGGCCCCGCAAGAGACCCAGTACTTC
TRBV13	-	-	14	TRBJ2-3	CASAADISTDTQYF	TGTGCCAGCGCGGCGGACATCAGCACAGATACGCAGTATTTT
TRBV4-1	-	-	13	TRBJ1-1	CASSLQVNTEAFF	TGCGCCAGCAGCCTTCAGGTGAACACTGAAGCTTTCTTT
TRBV11-2	-	-	14	TRBJ2-5	CASSLDLATETQYF	TGTGCCAGCAGCTTAGATCTAGCGACCGAGACCCAGTACTTC
TRBV5-1	TRBD1	-	13	TRBJ2-7	CASSSQGAHEQYF	TGCGCCAGCAGCTCACAGGGGGCCCACGAGCAGTACTTC
TRBV6-5	TRBD1	-	14	TRBJ1-6	CASSYNDRVSPLHF	TGTGCCAGCAGTTACAACGACAGGGTTTCACCCCTCCACTTT
TRBV19	TRBD2	few	15	TRBJ2-7	CASSMGWEGSYEQYF	TGTGCCAGTAGTATGGGCTGGGAGGGAAGCTACGAGCAGTACTTC
TRBV30	-	-	14	TRBJ1-2	CAWTTGLGTYGYTF	TGTGCCTGGACTACAGGGCTGGGTACCTATGGCTACACCTTC
TRBV9	TRBD2	-	15	TRBJ2-7	CASSVGAGGPYEQYF	TGTGCCAGCAGCGTAGGGGCGGGAGGTCCCTACGAGCAGTACTTC
TRBV6-4	TRBD2	few	18	TRBJ2-1	CASSDSKRGSRSYNEQFF	TGTGCCAGCAGTGACTCCAAGCGGGGGTCACGCTCCTACAATGAGCAGTTCTTC
TRBV5-1	TRBD1	-	14	TRBJ1-5	CASSLGGQNQPQHF	TGCGCCAGCAGCTTGGGGGGACAGAATCAGCCCCAGCATTTT
TRBV19	-	-	14	TRBJ2-7	CASSAAGTSRGQYF	TGTGCCAGTAGTGCCGCCGGGACATCAAGGGGGCAGTACTTC
TRBV9	-	-	15	TRBJ1-5	CASSQDLGWGQPQHF	TGTGCCAGCAGCCAAGACCTGGGCTGGGGCCAGCCCCAGCATTTT
TRBV29-1	-	-	14	TRBJ1-1	CSIRALGPNTEAFF	TGCAGTATAAGGGCTTTGGGGCCAAACACTGAAGCTTTCTTT
TRBV28	TRBD2	-	16	TRBJ2-4	CASSPGDYVAKNIQYF	TGTGCCAGCAGTCCGGGGGACTACGTAGCCAAAAACATTCAGTACTTC
TRBV7-2	-	once	13	TRBJ2-7	CASSLPDFYEQYF	TGTGCCAGCAGCCTCCCGGACTTCTACGAGCAGTACTTC
TRBV30	-	-	17	TRBJ1-2	CAWGSRSLLAPSYGYTF	TGTGCCTGGGGATCTAGGTCCCTTCTTGCGCCATCGTATGGCTACACCTTC
TRBV4-2	TRBD2	-	17	TRBJ2-3	CASSQVRPSGGTDTQYF	TGTGCCAGCAGCCAAGTTAGGCCTAGCGGGGGCACAGATACGCAGTATTTT
TRBV5-1	TRBD2	-	18	TRBJ2-3	CASSLGRAGGQSTDTQYF	TGCGCCAGCAGCTTGGGGCGAGCGGGGGGGCAAAGCACAGATACGCAGTATTTT
TRBV30	TRBD2	-	13	TRBJ2-7	CAWTLAGGLWGHF	TGTGCCTGGACCTTAGCGGGAGGGCTTTGGGGCCACTTC
TRBV7-3	TRBD2	-	16	TRBJ2-5	CASSDGLAGGQETQYF	TGTGCCAGCAGCGACGGACTAGCGGGAGGGCAAGAGACCCAGTACTTC
TRBV4-1	-	-	12	TRBJ2-7	CASSDPGGEQYF	TGCGCCAGCAGCGACCCCGGGGGCGAGCAGTACTTC
TRBV30	-	-	14	TRBJ1-4	CAWKLGSTNEKLFF	TGTGCCTGGAAGTTGGGCAGTACTAATGAAAAACTGTTTTTT
TRBV7-9	-	few	14	TRBJ1-6	CASSLAGRDSPLHF	TGTGCCAGCAGCTTAGCTGGGAGAGATTCACCCCTCCACTTT
TRBV7-3	-	-	13	TRBJ2-1	CASSFISNNEQFF	TGTGCCAGCAGCTTCATAAGCAACAATGAGCAGTTCTTC
TRBV2	TRBD2	-	15	TRBJ2-3	CASMTTSGGTDTQYF	TGTGCCAGCATGACAACTAGCGGGGGCACAGATACGCAGTATTTT
TRBV27	-	-	14	TRBJ1-1	CASSLPGLNTEAFF	TGTGCCAGCAGCCTCCCGGGTCTAAACACTGAAGCTTTCTTT
TRBV13	TRBD1	-	14	TRBJ1-1	CASSLNRGLTEAFF	TGTGCCAGCAGCTTAAACAGGGGGCTCACTGAAGCTTTCTTT
TRBV5-1	-	-	13	TRBJ2-5	CASSSGVQETQYF	TGCGCCAGCAGCTCCGGGGTACAAGAGACCCAGTACTTC
TRBV15	TRBD1	-	16	TRBJ1-5	CATSRSGTVRNQPQHF	TGTGCCACCAGCAGATCCGGGACAGTTCGCAATCAGCCCCAGCATTTT
TRBV10-3	TRBD1	once	14	TRBJ1-4	CAVGGTGVNEKLFF	TGTGCCGTCGGGGGGACAGGGGTTAATGAAAAACTGTTTTTT
TRBV2	-	many	14	TRBJ2-7	CASSDSRPSYEQYF	TGTGCCAGCAGTGACTCCAGGCCCTCCTACGAGCAGTACTTC
TRBV5-5	-	-	14	TRBJ1-2	CASSLAVTEYGYTF	TGTGCCAGCAGCTTGGCCGTGACAGAGTATGGCTACACCTTC
TRBV7-2	-	-	17	TRBJ2-3	CASSDRLGGVGTDTQYF	TGTGCCAGCAGCGACCGATTGGGCGGGGTTGGCACAGATACGCAGTATTTT
TRBV4-1	TRBD1	-	17	TRBJ2-1	CASRRTGGENRRNEQFF	TGCGCCAGCAGAAGGACAGGGGGCGAAAATCGTCGGAATGAGCAGTTCTTC
TRBV13	-	-	13	TRBJ2-1	CASSSFLSNEQFF	TGTGCCAGCAGCTCGTTCCTATCCAATGAGCAGTTCTTC
TRBV11-2	-	once	16	TRBJ1-2	CASSLGRGGENYGYTF	TGTGCCAGCAGCTTAGGGAGGGGGGGCGAAAACTATGGCTACACCTTC
TRBV5-1	-	-	13	TRBJ2-7	CASSRTAPYEQYF	TGCGCCAGCAGCCGGACAGCCCCCTACGAGCAGTACTTC
TRBV5-1	TRBD2	-	13	TRBJ2-1	CASSLEGRAEQFF	TGCGCCAGTAGCTTGGAAGGGAGGGCTGAGCAGTTCTTC
TRBV7-9	-	-	16	TRBJ2-1	CSSSRRQGVPYNEQFF	TGTTCCAGCAGCCGCAGGCAGGGTGTACCCTACAATGAGCAGTTCTTC
TRBV10-3	-	once	13	TRBJ2-7	CAIRETAPYEQYF	TGTGCCATCAGGGAGACAGCCCCCTACGAGCAGTACTTC
TRBV7-9	TRBD1	once	14	TRBJ2-1	CASRKGQGIDEQFF	TGTGCCAGCAGGAAGGGACAGGGGATCGATGAGCAGTTCTTC
TRBV19	-	-	17	TRBJ1-5	CASSTPSRQVVNQPQHF	TGTGCCAGTAGTACCCCTTCCCGACAGGTGGTAAATCAGCCCCAGCATTTT